The T cell receptor beta chain described here comes from a study of human T cells and chemical hapten exposure. V shed 0 bases, J shed 4 bases, and the junction held 11 bases outside the gene matches. The CDR3 covers 17 residues. CDR1 SGHDN and CDR2 FVKESK come from the germline V gene. The time point here: pre-sensitization, week 0. Sample treatment: therapeutic diphenylcyclopropenone sensitization with weekly scalp DPC. TCRdb used MiXCR to reprocess the RACE reads, holding one entry per CDR3 protein. Of roughly 90,000 distinct CDR3 sequences listed, roughly a tenth were seen once; the top ten hold around 3.9%.

Sequences were derived from whole blood, sampled in connection with sensitization to the hapten diphenylcyclopropenone (DPC). V is TRBV14 and J is TRBJ2-5; 7 nucleotides agree with TRBD2. The receptor was isolated from a woman in her forties with alopecia areata. Some clones in this sample may be carry-over from other donors' samples. The CDR3 here is CASSQDRGGGRRETQYF. DNA for the CDR3: TGTGCCAGCAGCCAAGATCGCGGCGGGGGTAGAAGAGAGACCCAGTACTTC.